This T cell receptor beta chain stems from a study of neoadjuvant anti-PD-1 for oral cavity cancer. Time point reported: after neoadjuvant nivolumab, at surgical resection. Profiling relied on immunoSEQ multiplex PCR, and the TCRdb table lists in-frame clones only, not all of them. This sample has just over 65,000 clones, with 70% to 90% found just once. CDR1 and CDR2 (germline): GTSNPN, SVGIG (reference sequence). V lost 4 bases and J lost 1, with 8 bases in between. This CDR3 is built from 13 residues. Sequences were derived from PBMCs, sampled after nivolumab (anti-PD-1) treatment. The V and J genes are TRBV30 and TRBJ1-5; D remains ambiguous. This clonotype was obtained from a person between 40 and 85 years old with oral cavity squamous cell carcinoma. This chain's CDR3 is CAWTGNSNQPQHF. The CDR3 coding sequence is TGTGCCTGGACCGGGAACAGCAATCAGCCCCAGCATTTT.